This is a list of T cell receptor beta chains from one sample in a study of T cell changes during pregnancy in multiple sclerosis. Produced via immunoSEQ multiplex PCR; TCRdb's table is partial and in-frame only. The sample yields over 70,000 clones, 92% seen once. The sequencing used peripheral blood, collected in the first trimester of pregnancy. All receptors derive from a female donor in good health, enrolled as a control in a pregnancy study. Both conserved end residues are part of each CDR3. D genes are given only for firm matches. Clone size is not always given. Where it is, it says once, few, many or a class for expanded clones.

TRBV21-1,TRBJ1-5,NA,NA,CASTGDRGNQPQHF,TGTGCCAGCACCGGGGACAGGGGCAATCAGCCCCAGCATTTT
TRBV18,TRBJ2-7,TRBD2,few,CASSPRTSGSSYEQYF,TGTGCCAGCTCACCACGAACTAGCGGGAGCTCCTACGAGCAGTACTTC
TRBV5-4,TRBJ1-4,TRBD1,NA,CASSRQGGVNEKLFF,TGTGCCAGCAGCCGTCAGGGGGGAGTTAATGAAAAACTGTTTTTT
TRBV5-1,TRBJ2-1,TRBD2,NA,CASSLTKTSGYMNEQFF,TGCGCCAGCAGCTTGACAAAGACTAGCGGGTACATGAATGAGCAGTTCTTC
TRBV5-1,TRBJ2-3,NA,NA,CASSFDDTAGNTQYF,TGCGCCAGCAGCTTCGATGACACCGCCGGGAATACGCAGTATTTT
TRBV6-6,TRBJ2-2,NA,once,CASSWGVGTGELFF,TGTGCCAGCAGTTGGGGGGTAGGGACCGGGGAGCTGTTTTTT
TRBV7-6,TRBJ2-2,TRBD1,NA,CASSLGTGYTGELFF,TGTGCCAGCAGCTTAGGGACAGGGTACACCGGGGAGCTGTTTTTT
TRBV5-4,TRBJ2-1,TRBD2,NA,CASSEGTSGSIEQFF,TGTGCCAGCAGCGAAGGGACTAGCGGGAGTATTGAGCAGTTCTTC
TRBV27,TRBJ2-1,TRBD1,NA,CASNAGQVPYNEQFF,TGTGCCAGCAATGCCGGACAGGTGCCCTACAATGAGCAGTTCTTC
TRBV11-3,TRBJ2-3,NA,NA,CASSLREDTQYF,TGTGCCAGCAGCCTCCGGGAGGATACGCAGTATTTT
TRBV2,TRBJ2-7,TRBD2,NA,CASSEEGLVGEQYF,TGTGCCAGCAGTGAAGAGGGACTAGTGGGCGAGCAGTACTTC
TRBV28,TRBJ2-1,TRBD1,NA,CASSLKGQGYEQFF,TGTGCCAGCAGTTTAAAGGGACAGGGCTATGAGCAGTTCTTC
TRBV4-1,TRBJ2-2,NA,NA,CASSQDLASSHTGELFF,TGCGCCAGCAGCCAAGATTTGGCTAGCTCCCACACCGGGGAGCTGTTTTTT
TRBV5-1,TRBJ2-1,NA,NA,CASSLGLAENNEQFF,TGCGCCAGCAGCTTGGGCCTAGCTGAGAACAATGAGCAGTTCTTC
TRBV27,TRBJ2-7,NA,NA,CASSPRGGEQYF,TGTGCCAGCAGTCCGAGGGGGGGCGAGCAGTACTTC
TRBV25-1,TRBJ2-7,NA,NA,CASNEFSGEQYF,TGTGCCAGCAATGAGTTTTCGGGAGAGCAGTACTTC
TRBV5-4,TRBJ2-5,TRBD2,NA,CASTEVGAGGWETQYF,TGTGCCAGCACCGAAGTGGGAGCGGGAGGGTGGGAGACCCAGTACTTC
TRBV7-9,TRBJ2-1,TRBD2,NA,CASSSRSGSAFDEQFF,TGTGCCAGCAGCTCCAGAAGCGGGAGCGCCTTTGATGAGCAGTTCTTC
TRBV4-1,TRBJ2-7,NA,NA,CASSQVAIPYEQYF,TGCGCCAGCAGCCAAGTAGCGATCCCCTACGAGCAGTACTTC
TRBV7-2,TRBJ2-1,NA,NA,CASSGGTGYNEQFF,TGTGCCAGCAGCGGGGGGACTGGCTACAATGAGCAGTTCTTC
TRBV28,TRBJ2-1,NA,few,CASSSLLDTYNEQFF,TGTGCCAGCAGTTCCCTCCTCGACACTTACAATGAGCAGTTCTTC
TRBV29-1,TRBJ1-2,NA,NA,CSVDVGGARGYTF,TGCAGCGTTGATGTTGGGGGCGCCAGGGGCTACACCTTC
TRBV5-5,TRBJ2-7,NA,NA,CASSLPESYEQYF,TGTGCCAGCAGCCTCCCGGAGAGCTACGAGCAGTACTTC
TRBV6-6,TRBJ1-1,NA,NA,CASSYSPQRARTEAFF,TGTGCCAGCAGTTACTCGCCTCAGCGAGCGAGAACTGAAGCTTTCTTT
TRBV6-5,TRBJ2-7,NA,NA,CASSTQTGQYF,TGTGCCAGCAGTACTCAGACAGGGCAGTACTTC
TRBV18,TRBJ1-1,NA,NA,CASSPQGNTEAFF,TGTGCCAGCTCCCCCCAGGGGAATACTGAAGCTTTCTTT
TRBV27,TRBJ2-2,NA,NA,CASSLGRRLNTGELFF,TGTGCCAGCAGTCTGGGGAGGCGGTTGAACACCGGGGAGCTGTTTTTT
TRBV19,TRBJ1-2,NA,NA,CASKYGDYGYTF,TGTGCCAGTAAGTACGGTGACTATGGCTACACCTTC
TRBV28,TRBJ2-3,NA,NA,CAIATEYTQYF,TGTGCTATAGCGACGGAATATACGCAGTATTTT
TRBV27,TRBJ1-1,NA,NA,CASRPQGGNTEAFF,TGTGCCAGCCGACCACAGGGCGGGAACACTGAAGCTTTCTTT
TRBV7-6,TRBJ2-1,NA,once,CASSSQPVPREQFF,TGTGCCAGCAGCTCACAGCCCGTCCCCCGTGAGCAGTTCTTC
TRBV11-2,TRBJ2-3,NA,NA,CASSLTGSTDTQYF,TGTGCCAGCAGCTTAACAGGATCCACAGATACGCAGTATTTT
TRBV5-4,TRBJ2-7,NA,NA,CASSLGGLSSYEQYF,TGTGCCAGCAGCTTGGGAGGCTTAAGCTCCTACGAGCAGTACTTC
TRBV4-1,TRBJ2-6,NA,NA,CASSQGRSGANVLTF,TGCGCCAGCAGCCAAGGCCGGTCTGGGGCCAACGTCCTGACTTTC
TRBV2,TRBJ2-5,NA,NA,CASNGEVGETQYF,TGTGCCAGCAATGGGGAGGTCGGCGAGACCCAGTACTTC
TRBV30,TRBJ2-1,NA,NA,CACLTWNEQFF,TGTGCCTGCCTTACATGGAATGAGCAGTTCTTC
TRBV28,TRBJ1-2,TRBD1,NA,CASSPPLTGGWSNYGYTF,TGTGCCAGCAGTCCCCCTTTAACAGGGGGTTGGTCCAACTATGGCTACACCTTC
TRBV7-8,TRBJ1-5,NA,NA,CASSLRTAGRNQPQHF,TGTGCCAGCAGCTTAAGGACAGCCGGTAGGAATCAGCCCCAGCATTTT
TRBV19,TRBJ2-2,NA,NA,CASNEGWNTGELFF,TGTGCCAGTAACGAGGGATGGAACACCGGGGAGCTGTTTTTT
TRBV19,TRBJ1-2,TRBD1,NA,CASSPRRDRDYGYTF,TGTGCCAGTAGTCCACGAAGGGACAGGGACTATGGCTACACCTTC
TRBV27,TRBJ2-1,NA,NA,CASSSVGDFPSSYNEQFF,TGTGCCAGCAGTTCCGTCGGGGACTTCCCAAGCTCCTACAATGAGCAGTTCTTC